Listed below are T cell receptor beta chains from one sample, sequenced in a study of blood T cells in healthy people across ages. TCRdb redid the calling of the 5' RACE reads with MiXCR, one entry per CDR3 protein. The data hold hundreds of thousands of distinct CDR3 sequences, with around 38% observed a single time. The specimen sequenced was blood. All receptors derive from a man aged 80 or over in good health. Both conserved end residues are part of each CDR3. Each record gives: D gene, clone size, CDR3 length, J gene, V gene, CDR3 DNA, CDR3 protein. A D gene is named only where the DNA matches it firmly. Some rows mark clone size as missing; the rest say once, few, many or name a class of expanded clone.

>NA|few|14|TRBJ2-1|TRBV7-9
TGTGCCAGCAGTATGGCGGACTTGAGGTATGAGCAGTTCTTC
CASSMADLRYEQFF
>TRBD2|few|15|TRBJ2-7|TRBV6-5
TGTGCCAGCAGTTCCAGGACTAGCGGGAGGGGCGAGCAGTACTTC
CASSSRTSGRGEQYF
>TRBD1|few|14|TRBJ2-7|TRBV27
TGTGCCAGCAGGCGGGGGACAGGGGAATACGAGCAGTACTTC
CASRRGTGEYEQYF
>TRBD1|NA|15|TRBJ1-2|TRBV6-1
TGTGCCAGCAGTGAAGCGAACAGGGGTGGCGATGGCTACACCTTC
CASSEANRGGDGYTF
>TRBD2|many|15|TRBJ2-1|TRBV7-3
TGTGCCAGCAGCTCAGGACTAGCGGCCAACAATGAGCAGTTCTTC
CASSSGLAANNEQFF
>NA|few|15|TRBJ1-4|TRBV7-9
TGTGCCAGCAGGGAGACAACCTCAACTAATGAAAAACTGTTTTTT
CASRETTSTNEKLFF
>NA|NA|15|TRBJ1-2|TRBV7-2
TGTGCCAGCAGCTTAGCGGCAGCGCCTAACGATGGCTACACCTTC
CASSLAAAPNDGYTF
>NA|many|15|TRBJ2-1|TRBV5-5
TGTGCCAGCAGTTTCCGCGACAGCTCCTACAATGAGCAGTTCTTC
CASSFRDSSYNEQFF
>TRBD1|few|15|TRBJ2-4|TRBV7-2
TGTGCCAGCAGCTTCCCCGGGACAGGGGTAAACATTCAGTACTTC
CASSFPGTGVNIQYF
>NA|NA|14|TRBJ1-4|TRBV20-1
TGCAGTGCTAGAGATAGGCAGGGTTATGAAAAACTGTTTTTT
CSARDRQGYEKLFF
>TRBD2|NA|14|TRBJ2-5|TRBV29-1
TGCAGCGTTGAACTACCGATAGCGGGAGAGACCCAGTACTTC
CSVELPIAGETQYF
>NA|few|14|TRBJ2-6|TRBV18
TGTGCCAGCTCACCCGAGTCTGGGGCCAACGTCCTGACTTTC
CASSPESGANVLTF
>NA|NA|13|TRBJ2-7|TRBV5-1
TGCGCCAGCGGGTCCGGGACTCCCTACGAGCAGTACTTC
CASGSGTPYEQYF
>NA|NA|15|TRBJ1-1|TRBV9
TGTGCCAGCAGCGTAGCGGCAGGGGTAAACACTGAAGCTTTCTTT
CASSVAAGVNTEAFF
>NA|many|17|TRBJ2-1|TRBV7-2
TGTGCCAGCAGCTCTACGGTCCAGGGGCGGTCCTACAATGAGCAGTTCTTC
CASSSTVQGRSYNEQFF
>NA|once|16|TRBJ2-1|TRBV21-1
TGTGCCAGCAGCAAACTACCGGGACAGGGGGACAATGAGCAGTTCTTC
CASSKLPGQGDNEQFF
>NA|NA|16|TRBJ2-1|TRBV7-2
TGTGCCAGCAGCAAGAGGTCAGGGCAAATGTACAATGAGCAGTTCTTC
CASSKRSGQMYNEQFF
>TRBD1|few|15|TRBJ1-2|TRBV4-3
TGCGCCAGCAGCCAAGCCCTAACAGGGGTTAGTGGCTACACCTTC
CASSQALTGVSGYTF
>NA|few|13|TRBJ2-7|TRBV12-3/TRBV12-4
TGTGCCAGCAGCCTCAGCAGGGGAACCGAGCAGTACTTC
CASSLSRGTEQYF
>TRBD2|many|13|TRBJ2-7|TRBV29-1
TGCAGCGTTGACGGGGGGGGCTCCTACGAGCAGTACTTC
CSVDGGGSYEQYF
>TRBD1|NA|16|TRBJ2-3|TRBV3-1
TGTGCCAGCAGCCAACAGGACAGGAAAAGTACAGATACGCAGTATTTT
CASSQQDRKSTDTQYF
>NA|few|15|TRBJ1-2|TRBV4-3
TGCGCCAGCAGCCAGAGGGGGGGAAGGGGTTATGGCTACACCTTC
CASSQRGGRGYGYTF
>NA|few|16|TRBJ1-6|TRBV7-2
TGTGCCAGCAGCTCCTCAGGGCTCTCAAATAATTCACCCCTCCACTTT
CASSSSGLSNNSPLHF
>TRBD1|NA|15|TRBJ2-2|TRBV20-1
TGCAGTGCTAGCCCGGGACAGGGGTACACCGGGGAGCTGTTTTTT
CSASPGQGYTGELFF
>NA|NA|15|TRBJ2-5|TRBV7-9
TGTGCCAGCAGCTTAATGGGTCAGGGTAAGGAGACCCAGTACTTC
CASSLMGQGKETQYF
>TRBD2|NA|14|TRBJ2-7|TRBV18
TGTGCCAGCTCACCACAAAGCGGGGGTGTCGAGCAGTACTTC
CASSPQSGGVEQYF
>NA|NA|16|TRBJ2-1|TRBV7-2
TGTGCCAGCAGCTTAGTTGGGGGAGCTACCTACAATGAGCAGTTCTTC
CASSLVGGATYNEQFF
>NA|NA|13|TRBJ1-5|TRBV6-1
TGTGCCAGCAGTGTTGAGGATTTCGGGCCCCAGCATTTT
CASSVEDFGPQHF
>TRBD1|NA|13|TRBJ2-1|TRBV6-2/TRBV6-3
TGTGCCAACGGACAGGGGGCCTCCAATGAGCAGTTCTTC
CANGQGASNEQFF
>TRBD2|few|18|TRBJ2-7|TRBV4-3
TGCGCCAGCAGCCAAGGAGCCGGGACTAGCGGGAGTATATACGAGCAGTACTTC
CASSQGAGTSGSIYEQYF
>TRBD2|NA|16|TRBJ2-5|TRBV28
TGTGCCAGCAGTCCAGGGACTAGCGGGAGTTTTCGCGAGCTGTACTTC
CASSPGTSGSFRELYF
>NA|NA|13|TRBJ1-1|TRBV10-3
TGTGCCACCAGCAGCAACTCGAACACTGAAGCTTTCTTT
CATSSNSNTEAFF
>NA|NA|13|TRBJ1-1|TRBV5-1
TGCGCCAGCAGCCCCCCGGGGAGCACTGAAGCTTTCTTT
CASSPPGSTEAFF
>NA|NA|16|TRBJ2-3|TRBV6-2/TRBV6-3
TGTGCCAGCAGAGACGCCAGGGTGCGATTCACAGATACGCAGTATTTT
CASRDARVRFTDTQYF
>NA|NA|15|TRBJ1-5|TRBV27
TGTGCCAGCAGTTTAACCCGGGACTTGAGGCAGCCCCAGCATTTT
CASSLTRDLRQPQHF
>NA|few|11|TRBJ2-1|TRBV29-1
TGCGCCGGACTACTTTACAATGAGCAGTTCTTC
CAGLLYNEQFF
>NA|few|15|TRBJ2-3|TRBV10-1
TGCGCCAGCAGTGACCCGGGGGCACCTACAGATACGCAGTATTTT
CASSDPGAPTDTQYF
>TRBD1|NA|16|TRBJ2-5|TRBV30
TGTGCCTGGAGTGTAGGGACAGGGATTCTCCAAGAGACCCAGTACTTC
CAWSVGTGILQETQYF
>NA|few|12|TRBJ2-7|TRBV6-2/TRBV6-3
TGTGCCAGCAGCATCCTCTCCTACGAGCAGTACTTC
CASSILSYEQYF
>NA|few|16|TRBJ2-7|TRBV12-3/TRBV12-4
TGTGCCAGCAGTTTAAGTCGTGGGGGCCCCAGCTACGAGCAGTACTTC
CASSLSRGGPSYEQYF
>NA|NA|15|TRBJ2-2|TRBV4-3
TGCGCCAGCAGCCAAGTAATAGCGGACACCGGGGAGCTGTTTTTT
CASSQVIADTGELFF
>TRBD2|NA|15|TRBJ2-7|TRBV20-1
TGCAGTGCTAGAGTCGAGCGGGGGGGCCTATACGAGCAGTACTTC
CSARVERGGLYEQYF
>TRBD1|NA|14|TRBJ2-5|TRBV12-3/TRBV12-4
TGTGCCAGCAGGATAGGGACAGGGCAAGAGACCCAGTACTTC
CASRIGTGQETQYF
>NA|few|12|TRBJ2-5|TRBV10-2
TGCGCCAGCGCCGTTCGATCAGAGACCCAGTACTTC
CASAVRSETQYF
>TRBD1|NA|15|TRBJ2-1|TRBV6-2/TRBV6-3
TGTGCCAGCGCACCAGGGGGCGCGACGTGGAGTGAGCAGTTCTTC
CASAPGGATWSEQFF
>NA|NA|17|TRBJ2-1|TRBV7-9
TGTGCCAGCAGTTCAGTGGCAGGACGGAGCTCCTACAATGAGCAGTTCTTC
CASSSVAGRSSYNEQFF
>NA|NA|14|TRBJ2-1|TRBV5-1
TGCGCCAGCAGCCCCGGGACTCAGGGCCATGAGCAGTTCTTC
CASSPGTQGHEQFF
>NA|many|18|TRBJ2-6|TRBV5-4
TGTGCCAGCAGCTCCGGGACGTCGGTTCTGGGCGGGGCCAACGTCCTGACTTTC
CASSSGTSVLGGANVLTF
>TRBD1|few|15|TRBJ2-7|TRBV18
TGTGCCAGCTCACCACGGACAGGGGCCCTGAAGGAGCAGTACTTC
CASSPRTGALKEQYF
>NA|NA|13|TRBJ2-1|TRBV7-6
TGTGCCAGCAGCTCATACAAAGGGAATGAGCAGTTCTTC
CASSSYKGNEQFF
>TRBD1|NA|16|TRBJ1-1|TRBV14
TGTGCCAGCAGCCAAGCCGGACAGGCGGACGGCACTGAAGCTTTCTTT
CASSQAGQADGTEAFF
>NA|NA|15|TRBJ2-1|TRBV4-3
TGCGCCAGCAGCCAAGATCTCGGGCAGTACAATGAGCAGTTCTTC
CASSQDLGQYNEQFF
>NA|NA|15|TRBJ2-7|TRBV7-8
TGTGCCAGCAGCTTAGATGGTCCCAGGACCTACGAGCAGTACTTC
CASSLDGPRTYEQYF
>TRBD1|NA|15|TRBJ1-1|TRBV7-2
TGTGCCAGCAGCGGAAGACAGGGAAGGTACACTGAAGCTTTCTTT
CASSGRQGRYTEAFF
>TRBD2|few|14|TRBJ2-1|TRBV5-1
TGCGCCAGCAGCCCCGGGACTACCTACAATGAGCAGTTCTTC
CASSPGTTYNEQFF
>NA|NA|17|TRBJ2-3|TRBV7-9
TGTGCCAGCAGCCTCCCGGGACCCAGCGGTCGTAAGAATACGCAGTATTTT
CASSLPGPSGRKNTQYF
>TRBD1|few|16|TRBJ2-1|TRBV6-1
TGTGCCAGCAACGACAGGGGGCTAAGCTCCTACAATGAGCAGTTCTTC
CASNDRGLSSYNEQFF